This TCR beta chain was sequenced in a study of T cells expressing NK-cell markers. Study-wide context: In the group of eight sequenced donors, seven were HCMV-seropositive and one was seronegative.

5'RACE template switching with UMIs produced the TCR beta cDNA. TCRdb reworked the 5' RACE reads into one entry per CDR3 protein, no DNA. The sample totals 500,000 to 600,000 distinct CDR3 sequences. CDR1 is MDHEN and CDR2 is SYDVKM in the germline V gene. This CDR3 comprises 13 residues. General observations from the study: Of the CD8+ T cells in roughly 6 donors, about 1.0-7.0% belonged to dominant NKG2C+ clonotypes.

Regarding this clonotype: The antigen is not known.

The specimen sequenced was blood T cells: a sorted CD56 or NKG2C T cell subset, CD4+ or CD8+ T cells, or bulk PBMC T cells (not recorded which). This rearrangement joins TRBV28 to TRBJ2-5; TCRdb names TRBD2, which stays unverified in the absence of DNA. This sequence was found in a man younger than 30 in good health. The CDR3 sequence is CASSNPGGETQYF.